This T cell receptor beta chain was sequenced for a study of T cells in Graves' hyperthyroidism and ophthalmopathy. Overall study results and limits: Clonotypes that were expanded in thyroid above 0.001 mostly appeared in blood too.

Amplified TCR beta CDR3 regions derived from RNA transcripts. With the HTBI primer set, the TCR CDR3 went through a first round of RT-PCR. TCRdb redid the calling of the multiplex PCR reads with MiXCR, one entry per CDR3 protein. This table has under 800,000 distinct CDR3 sequences, around 13% appearing once. This clonotype has ten or more counts. What it binds is unknown. V was trimmed by 8 bases and J by 2 bases, leaving 13 bases between them. This CDR3 has 14 residues. The germline gives CDR1 KGHDR, CDR2 SFDVKD. Material for sequencing was blood. The receptor comes from a woman aged 18-30 years with Graves' hyperthyroidism. The chain has TRBV24-1 and TRBJ2-3, with a possible D match to TRBD2 (5 bases). The CDR3 sequence is CATKRRRDTDTQYF. DNA of the CDR3: TGTGCCACCAAGCGGCGTAGGGACACAGATACGCAGTATTTT.